This entry lists 16 T cell receptor beta chains sequenced from one sample in a study of blood T cell repertoires in COVID-19. Profiled with immunoSEQ multiplex PCR; TCRdb holds only in-frame clones, not every one. The data contain under 250,000 clones, approximately 85% of them singletons. Sequencing was carried out using peripheral blood. Source of these receptors: a woman older than 75 with COVID-19, enrolled during active disease.

The CDR3 DNA is TGTGCCAGCAGTAGACCCCGGGTAATGGCTTTCTTT. Translated, it gives CASSRPRVMAFF. V is TRBV28 and J is TRBJ1-1; unclear D gene. V shed 5 bases and J shed 11 bases, with 15 bases lying between them. Germline V gene data show CDR1 as MDHEN and CDR2 as SYDVKM. This CDR3 spans 12 amino acids.

The genes are TRBV2 and TRBJ1-2; 10 bases align to TRBD1. CDR3 length: 16 amino acids. V lost 2 bases and J lost 0; bases outside the gene matches: 3. Germline V gene lookup returns CDR1 SNHLY and CDR2 FYNNEI. The CDR3 sequence is CASSERQGAPNYGYTF. As DNA, the CDR3 is TGTGCCAGCAGTGAAAGACAGGGGGCCCCTAACTATGGCTACACCTTC. Full variable domain (missing parts from reference TRBV2 and TRBJ1-2): EPEVTQTPSHQVTQMGQEVILRCVPISNHLYFYWYRQILGQKVEFLVSFYNNEISEKSEIFDDQFSVERPDGSNFTLKIRSTKLEDSAMYFCASSERQGAPNYGYTFGSGTRLTVV.

DNA of the CDR3: TGTGCCAGCAGTCGGACAGGCTACGAGCAGTACGTC. Its translation is CASSRTGYEQYV. The rearrangement links TRBV28 to TRBJ2-7; 7 bases fit TRBD1. Germline CDR1 MDHEN, CDR2 SYDVKM. CDR3 length equals 12 residues. J was trimmed by 3 bases and V by 5 bases; bases with no gene match: 1.

Concerning this clone: One end of the junction is discordant with germline, which a read error may explain. The DNA of the CDR3 is TGTGCCAGCTCACTTATGGACTCTGATCTCACCCAAAGACGTTTT. Its translation is CASSLMDSDLTQRRF. The rearrangement links TRBV18 to TRBJ1-5; no definite D call. The CDR3 spans 15 residues. Germline V gene sequence: CDR1 KGHSH, CDR2 LQKENI.

The V call is TRBV6-2 or TRBV6-3, the J call TRBJ1-5; D might be TRBD1 (6 bases). Germline V gene data show CDR1 as MNHEY and CDR2 as SVGEGT. The CDR3 runs 14 residues. V was shortened by 5 bases and J by 3 bases, with 11 bases between the two germline ends. The CDR3 reads CASSTQGTNQPQHF. The CDR3 DNA follows: TGTGCCAGCAGTACCCAGGGGACCAATCAGCCCCAGCATTTT.

This clone was counted only a few times. The chain has TRBV25-1 and TRBJ2-5; 8 positions agree with TRBD2. CDR1 and CDR2 from the germline V gene are MGHDK and SYGVNS. Trimming at V came to 6 bases and at J to 5 bases, leaving 11 bases not matched to a gene. The CDR3 loop spans 15 amino acids. The CDR3: CASSAGGESKETQYF. The CDR3, as DNA: TGTGCCAGCAGCGCCGGGGGGGAAAGCAAGGAGACCCAGTACTTC.

The genes are TRBV7-2 and TRBJ1-4, with D possibly being TRBD1 (6 bases). The CDR3 contains 15 residues. Germline lookup yields CDR1 SGHTA and CDR2 FQGNSA. The V and J ends lost 3 bases and 8 bases respectively, with 16 bases between them. Here the CDR3 DNA reads TGTGCCAGCAGCTTGCGGGGGGGGCCGCAAGAAAAACTGTTTTTT. Amino acid sequence: CASSLRGGPQEKLFF.

The chain combines TRBV29-1 with TRBJ2-2, with 10 bases aligning to TRBD1. This CDR3 has 14 amino acids. The J segment lost 6 bases and the V segment lost 3 bases, leaving 4 bases of the junction unmatched. Germline CDR1 is SQVTM and CDR2 is ANQGSEA. The CDR3 DNA sequence: TGCAGCGTTGAGGGGACAGGGGCCCCCGGGGAGCTGTTTTTT. Translating it yields CSVEGTGAPGELFF.

V gene TRBV27 combines with J gene TRBJ1-5, with TRBD1 as a possible D gene (5 bases). The CDR3 is 17 residues long. The ends were cut back, 5 bases at V and 0 bases at J, with 17 bases in the middle. CDR1 and CDR2 from the germline V gene are MNHEY and SMNVEV (reference sequence). CDR3 residues: CASSPRGDRYSNQPQHF. CDR3 in DNA: TGTGCCAGCAGTCCCCGGGGGGACCGATATAGCAATCAGCCCCAGCATTTT.

The DNA of the CDR3 is TGTGCCAGCAGCGTGGACAGGGCCCTCGAGCAGTACTTC. Its translation: CASSVDRALEQYF. The chain employs TRBV6-5 and TRBJ2-7; 8 bases are a match to TRBD1. The CDR3 consists of 13 residues. Germline lookup yields CDR1 MNHEY and CDR2 SVGAGI. J was trimmed by 6 bases and V by 6 bases; bases with no gene match: 7.

The rearrangement uses TRBV19 and TRBJ2-3, with TRBD2 matching 13 bases. The J segment lost 2 bases and the V segment lost 7 bases, leaving 3 bases of the junction unmatched. Germline lookup yields CDR1 LNHDA and CDR2 SQIVND (reference sequence). The CDR3 spans 15 residues. CDR3 protein: CASKGTSGVTDTQYF. As DNA, the CDR3 is TGTGCCAGTAAAGGGACTAGCGGGGTCACAGATACGCAGTATTTT.

V is TRBV5-1 and J is TRBJ1-2; D is unresolved. The ends were cut back, 5 bases at V and 6 bases at J, with 14 bases in the middle. This CDR3 region has 13 residues. Germline CDR1 and CDR2: SGHRS and YFSETQ. The CDR3 DNA reads as TGCGCCAGCAGTCGGGGTATGAGGGATGGCTACACCTTC. It encodes CASSRGMRDGYTF.

The chain employs TRBV28 and TRBJ2-4; TRBD2 agrees at 10 bases. The J segment lost 11 bases and the V segment lost 2 bases, leaving 9 bases of the junction unmatched. In germline, CDR1 is MDHEN, CDR2 SYDVKM. CDR3 size: 15 residues. The CDR3 is CASSLLGLARGVQYF. Here the CDR3 DNA reads TGTGCCAGCAGTTTACTGGGACTAGCGAGGGGGGTTCAGTACTTC.

The chain links TRBV27 to TRBJ2-1; D call uncertain. Deletions cut 8 bases from V and 4 bases from J, with 9 bases between. Germline values: CDR1 MNHEY, CDR2 SMNVEV (reference sequence). The length of the CDR3 is 12 residues. CDR3: CASSLRYNEQFF. The CDR3 DNA is TGTGCCAGCTCACTCCGGTACAATGAGCAGTTCTTC.

The V call is TRBV7-2, the J call TRBJ1-3; D is unresolved. This CDR3 comprises 16 residues. Germline CDR1 SGHTA, CDR2 FQGNSA. V lost 2 bases and J 0 bases, leaving 11 bases between the germline ends. CDR3 sequence reads: CASSLIFRSSGNTIYF. Here the CDR3 DNA reads TGTGCCAGCAGCTTAATATTTCGGAGCTCTGGAAACACCATATATTTT.

The V and J genes are TRBV4-2 and TRBJ2-5, with D possibly matching TRBD2 (6 bases). CDR3 size: 16 residues. Looked up from germline, CDR1 is LGHNA and CDR2 is YNFKEQ. Trimming took 0 bases from V and 4 from J, leaving 15 bases between them. The CDR3 region is CASSQEGGGALETQYF. The DNA of the CDR3 is TGTGCCAGCAGCCAAGAAGGCGGCGGGGCCCTAGAGACCCAGTACTTC.